These 32 T cell receptor beta chains were sequenced from one sample in a study of blood T cell repertoires in COVID-19. Produced via immunoSEQ multiplex PCR; TCRdb's table is partial and in-frame only. This sample has about 64,000 clones, with roughly 88% found just once. Sequencing was performed on peripheral blood. These receptors were collected from a man aged 70-80 years with acute or convalescent COVID-19.

The table lists this clone with a count of one. The chain employs TRBV18 and TRBJ1-2; the D gene is possibly TRBD1 (6 bases). Trimming removed 1 base from V and 0 bases from J, with 6 bases in between. Germline V gene data show CDR1 as KGHSH and CDR2 as LQKENI. CDR3 length: 14 residues. The CDR3 loop is CASSPQGANYGYTF. The CDR3 DNA reads TGTGCCAGCTCACCACAGGGGGCTAACTATGGCTACACCTTC.

The rearrangement links TRBV10-3 to TRBJ2-1, with 8 bases lining up with TRBD2. Germline V gives CDR1 ENHRY, CDR2 SYGVKD. This CDR3 is 15 amino acids long. J was trimmed by 12 bases and V by 5 bases; bases with no gene match: 15. The CDR3 nucleotides read TGTGCCATCAGTTTAGGACTAGCTACCACAATGAGGCAGTTCTTC. This codes for CAISLGLATTMRQFF.

V and J are TRBV7-8 and TRBJ2-5, with D possibly matching TRBD2 (7 bases). Trimming shortened V by 1 base and J by 5 bases, and 20 bases separated the two germline ends. This CDR3 spans 17 amino acids. Looked up from germline, CDR1 is SGHVS and CDR2 is FQNEAQ. CDR3 nucleotides: TGTGCCAGCAGCTTAGTTAACATGCGGGGGCCGGGGGAGACCCAGTACTTC. Protein product: CASSLVNMRGPGETQYF. The full variable domain, its missing parts supplied by reference TRBV7-8 and TRBJ2-5, is GAGVSQSPRYKVAKRGQDVALRCDPISGHVSLFWYQQALGQGPEFLTYFQNEAQLDKSGLPSDRFFAERPEGSVSTLKIQRTQQEDSAVYLCASSLVNMRGPGETQYFGPGTRLLVL.

This rearrangement joins TRBV9 to TRBJ1-3, with D tentatively TRBD1 (5 bases). V shed 3 bases and J shed 4 bases, with 20 bases lying between them. The CDR3 is made up of 17 amino acids. The V gene's germline CDR1 is SGDLS and CDR2 YYNGEE. The CDR3 region is CASSDQRRGQGGNTIYF. CDR3 nucleotides: TGTGCCAGCAGCGATCAACGTAGGGGCCAGGGAGGAAACACCATATATTTT. The whole variable domain, remainder taken from reference TRBV9 and TRBJ1-3, is DSGVTQTPKHLITATGQRVTLRCSPRSGDLSVYWYQQSLDQGLQFLIQYYNGEERAKGNILERFSAQQFPDLHSELNLSSLELGDSALYFCASSDQRRGQGGNTIYFGEGSWLTVV.

The rearrangement uses TRBV14 and TRBJ1-2; 10 positions agree with TRBD1. The germline V gene has CDR1 SGHDN and CDR2 FVKESK. CDR3 length: 16 amino acids. V lost 5 bases and J lost 2; bases outside the gene matches: 8. CDR3 sequence reads: CASSFETGGSNYGYTF. In DNA form, the CDR3 reads TGTGCCAGCAGCTTCGAGACAGGGGGCTCAAACTATGGCTACACCTTC.

The chain joins TRBV11-2 to TRBJ1-6, with a tentative D call TRBD1 (5 bases). CDR1 and CDR2 (germline): SGHAT, FQNNGV. The CDR3 spans 17 residues. V dropped 1 base and J dropped 9 bases, with 19 bases sitting between them. The chain's CDR3 is CASSLAPAGARGSPLHF. The CDR3 DNA sequence: TGTGCCAGCAGCTTAGCGCCTGCTGGGGCAAGGGGTTCACCCCTCCACTTT.

The chain carries TRBV7-6 and TRBJ2-2, with TRBD2 matching 12 bases. CDR1 and CDR2 (germline): SGHVS, FNYEAQ. The CDR3 runs 16 residues. V shed 9 bases, J shed 0 bases, and the junction held 5 bases outside the gene matches. The CDR3 loop reads CASFWTSGANTGELFF. The CDR3 nucleotides read TGTGCCAGTTTCTGGACTAGCGGGGCGAACACCGGGGAGCTGTTTTTT.

This clone was counted a single time. The V gene is TRBV27, the J gene TRBJ2-5, with 7 bases lining up with TRBD2. This CDR3 spans 16 amino acids. CDR1 is MNHEY and CDR2 is SMNVEV in the germline V gene (reference sequence). The trim removed 2 bases at V and 1 base at J, leaving 7 bases unmatched. For the CDR3, the DNA is TGTGCCAGCAGTTTACCGCGGGGGACGGGCCAAGAGACCCAGTACTTC. Its translation is CASSLPRGTGQETQYF.

V usage is TRBV5-5 and J usage is TRBJ2-1, with a weak D call TRBD1 (6 bases). Trimming took off 1 base at V and 6 bases at J, with 17 bases between the two ends. In germline, CDR1 is SGHKS, CDR2 YYEKEE (reference sequence). This CDR3 region has 16 residues. The CDR3 region is CASSLLHTTGANEQFF. CDR3 in DNA: TGTGCCAGCAGCTTGCTCCATACGACAGGAGCCAATGAGCAGTTCTTC.

This clone was found a few times. The rearrangement links TRBV5-4 to TRBJ1-6; D might be TRBD1 (5 bases). V was pared by 0 bases and J by 10 bases, with 14 bases between. This CDR3 has 15 residues. CDR1 is SGHNT and CDR2 is YYREEE in the germline V gene (reference sequence). CDR3 in DNA: TGTGCCAGCAGCTTGGACCCACGGAGGGGATCACCCCTCCACTTT. Translating it yields CASSLDPRRGSPLHF. The full variable domain, its missing parts supplied by reference TRBV5-4 and TRBJ1-6, is ETGVTQSPTHLIKTRGQQVTLRCSSQSGHNTVSWYQQALGQGPQFIFQYYREEENGRGNFPPRFSGLQFPNYSSELNVNALELDDSALYLCASSLDPRRGSPLHFGNGTRLTVT.

This chain connects TRBV4-3 to TRBJ1-5; TRBD1 aligns across 7 bases. Germline lookup yields CDR1 LGHNA and CDR2 YSLEER. The CDR3 has 15 amino acids. After removal of 3 bases from V and 1 base from J, the junction contained 3 bases not matched to a gene. CDR3 coding DNA: TGCGCCAGCAGCCACAGGACAGGCAGCAATCAGCCCCAGCATTTT. It codes for CASSHRTGSNQPQHF.

The chain recombines TRBV6-2 or TRBV6-3 with TRBJ2-7; the D gene is possibly TRBD1 (6 bases). The CDR3 contains 14 residues. V gave up 5 bases and J gave up 2 bases, with 13 bases separating them. From germline, CDR1 is MNHEY and CDR2 SVGEGT. CDR3: CASSKRQVTYEQYF. CDR3 bases: TGTGCCAGCAGTAAGAGACAGGTTACCTACGAGCAGTACTTC.

J is TRBJ2-5 and V is TRBV19; 7 bases fit TRBD1. Looked up from germline, CDR1 is LNHDA and CDR2 is SQIVND (reference sequence). With 3 bases clipped from V and 4 bases from J, the junction kept 8 bases outside the gene matches. This CDR3 is 15 amino acids long. The CDR3 loop reads CASSMTPTGRETQYF. The CDR3 DNA follows: TGTGCCAGTAGTATGACCCCGACAGGGAGAGAGACCCAGTACTTC.

V gene TRBV6-1 combines with J gene TRBJ1-4; D unclear. CDR1 is MNHNS and CDR2 is SASEGT in the germline V gene. This CDR3 region has 12 residues. The V and J ends lost 0 bases and 7 bases respectively, with 3 bases between them. CDR3 loop: CASSEAREKLFF. CDR3 sequence (DNA): TGTGCCAGCAGTGAAGCCCGTGAAAAACTGTTTTTT.

V is TRBV2 and J is TRBJ1-5; 8 bases are shared with TRBD1. V was pared by 6 bases and J by 3 bases, with 7 bases of the junction left unmatched. The CDR3 is made up of 15 amino acids. Germline lookup yields CDR1 SNHLY and CDR2 FYNNEI. DNA of the CDR3: TGTGCCAGCAGCCTGACAGGGGATGCCAATCAGCCCCAGCATTTT. Encoded protein: CASSLTGDANQPQHF.

This clone has just one count. The V and J genes are TRBV28 and TRBJ2-3; perhaps TRBD2 as D (7 bases). This CDR3 is 16 amino acids long. The germline CDR1 and CDR2 sequences are MDHEN and SYDVKM. V lost 4 bases and J lost 4, with 18 bases in between. CDR3 amino acids: CASSSPGPGGPDTQYF. The CDR3 nucleotides are TGTGCCAGCAGTTCCCCAGGACCGGGGGGCCCAGATACGCAGTATTTT.

The chain couples TRBV3-1 (or the pseudogene TRBV3-2) to TRBJ1-1; TRBD1 agrees at 7 bases. CDR3 length equals 14 residues. Trimming took 7 bases from V and 1 from J; bases not matched to a gene: 6. Germline lookup yields CDR1 LGHDT and CDR2 YNNKEL (reference sequence). In DNA, the CDR3 is TGTGCCAGCATTAAACCAGGGGGGAACACTGAAGCTTTCTTT. Amino acids: CASIKPGGNTEAFF.

This clone was counted a single time. The chain is built from TRBV5-1 and TRBJ2-1, with D perhaps TRBD2 (6 bases). CDR1 is SGHRS, CDR2 YFSETQ, per germline. Trimming removed 5 bases at V and 0 bases at J, with 9 bases between. The CDR3 loop spans 14 amino acids. This CDR3 is CASSRGVSYNEQFF. Here the CDR3 DNA reads TGCGCCAGCAGTCGCGGGGTCTCCTACAATGAGCAGTTCTTC.

The table lists this clone with a count of one. J is TRBJ2-7 and V is TRBV29-1, with 9 nucleotides matching TRBD1. With 8 bases clipped from V and 2 bases from J, the junction kept 19 bases outside the gene matches. This CDR3 region has 17 residues. The germline V gene encodes CDR1 SQVTM and CDR2 ANQGSEA. CDR3: CSLPGGGQGDWTYEQYF. CDR3 bases: TGCAGCCTCCCTGGGGGGGGACAGGGTGATTGGACCTACGAGCAGTACTTC.

The J gene is TRBJ1-2, the V gene TRBV29-1; TRBD1 aligns across 9 bases. The V gene's germline CDR1 is SQVTM and CDR2 ANQGSEA. J gave up 6 bases and V 6 bases, and 11 bases lay outside the gene matches. The length of the CDR3 is 14 residues. CDR3 DNA sequence: TGCAGCGTCCGACAACAGGGGGCCGGGAATGGCTACACCTTC. Translating it yields CSVRQQGAGNGYTF.

The chain has TRBV19 and TRBJ2-2, with a possible D match to TRBD2 (6 bases). CDR3 length: 13 residues. The germline V gene encodes CDR1 LNHDA and CDR2 SQIVND (reference sequence). V lost 7 bases to trimming and J lost 6 bases, with 12 bases between them. CDR3 nucleotides: TGTGCCAGTATTCCCTCGGGGGCCGGGGAGCTGTTTTTT. Translating it yields CASIPSGAGELFF.

This chain connects TRBV7-2 to TRBJ1-2; possible D gene TRBD1, 5 bases. Germline values: CDR1 SGHTA, CDR2 FQGNSA. The V end lost 4 bases, the J end lost 4 bases, and 19 bases lay between the germline ends. This CDR3 spans 16 amino acids. This CDR3 is CASSSPLLGTIYGYTF. The CDR3, as DNA: TGTGCCAGCAGCTCCCCGTTACTTGGGACTATCTATGGCTACACCTTC.

The rearrangement uses TRBV24-1 and TRBJ2-1, with a weak D call TRBD1 (6 bases). V gave up 6 bases and J gave up 5 bases, with 10 bases separating them. Germline values: CDR1 KGHDR, CDR2 SFDVKD. The CDR3 sequence is 13 residues long. The DNA for the CDR3 is TGTGCCACCAGTCGCAGGGGAGACAATGAGCAGTTCTTC. Encoded protein: CATSRRGDNEQFF.

The chain combines TRBV5-4 with TRBJ2-7; TRBD1 matches at 11 bases. Germline lookup yields CDR1 SGHNT and CDR2 YYREEE (reference sequence). J was trimmed by 0 bases and V by 3 bases; bases with no gene match: 5. This CDR3 region has 16 residues. The CDR3 nucleotides read TGTGCCAGCAGCTCCTCAGGACAGGGGGCCTCCTACGAGCAGTACTTC. Translating it yields CASSSSGQGASYEQYF.

V is TRBV11-2 and J is TRBJ2-5; possibly TRBD1 for D (6 bases). Trimming cost V 1 base and J 0 bases, with 21 bases left between them. The length of the CDR3 is 19 residues. CDR1 and CDR2 (germline): SGHAT, FQNNGV. The CDR3 DNA follows: TGTGCCAGCAGCTTAGTTTCAGGGACATCCACTTTCTACCAAGAGACCCAGTACTTC. This codes for CASSLVSGTSTFYQETQYF.

The chain couples TRBV4-2 to TRBJ1-2; 10 bases are shared with TRBD1. This CDR3 has 16 amino acids. The junction had 5 bases not matched to a gene; V was cut back by 2 bases and J by 2 bases. Germline loops: CDR1 LGHNA, CDR2 YNFKEQ. The CDR3 loop is CASSQTRTGGNYGYTF. The CDR3 nucleotides are TGTGCCAGCAGCCAAACAAGGACAGGGGGAAACTATGGCTACACCTTC.

The V and J genes are TRBV5-1 and TRBJ1-4; D may be TRBD1 (5 bases). Trimming removed 3 bases at V and 6 bases at J, with 15 bases between. There are 15 residues in the CDR3. Germline V lookup: CDR1 SGHRS, CDR2 YFSETQ. In DNA, the CDR3 is TGCGCCAGCAGCTCGGGGGAGGGTCCTTATGAAAAACTGTTTTTT. Its protein is CASSSGEGPYEKLFF.

The rearrangement joins TRBV5-4 to TRBJ2-1, with 9 bases matching TRBD2. This CDR3 is 17 amino acids long. J was trimmed by 4 bases and V by 0 bases; bases with no gene match: 8. Germline V gene lookup returns CDR1 SGHNT and CDR2 YYREEE (reference sequence). The CDR3 DNA is TGTGCCAGCAGCTTGGGCGCGGGGGGGAGGCATTACAATGAGCAGTTCTTC. The encoded protein is CASSLGAGGRHYNEQFF.

The chain is built from TRBV5-6 and TRBJ2-2; 9 bases line up with TRBD1. V shed 4 bases, J shed 6 bases, and the junction held 10 bases outside the gene matches. The CDR3 spans 16 residues. The germline CDR1 and CDR2 sequences are SGHDT and YYEEEE. CDR3: CASSRLDRGAAGELFF. CDR3 sequence (DNA): TGTGCCAGCAGCAGACTAGACAGGGGGGCGGCCGGGGAGCTGTTTTTT.

In this sample, this clone turned up a few times. The chain employs TRBV18 and TRBJ1-3; no clear D gene. Germline-derived CDR1 and CDR2 are KGHSH and LQKENI. Trimming left V 2 bases short and J 4 bases short, with 3 bases between. The CDR3 is 12 residues long. CDR3 DNA sequence: TGTGCCAGCTCACCAGAGGGAAACACCATATATTTT. Its protein product is CASSPEGNTIYF.

The genes are TRBV2 and TRBJ1-1; 9 nucleotides align to TRBD1. This CDR3 spans 13 amino acids. The ends lost 4 bases at V and 11 bases at J; junction bases unmatched: 8. Germline V gives CDR1 SNHLY, CDR2 FYNNEI. The CDR3 loop reads CASSGYRGLDAFF. The CDR3 region has the DNA TGTGCCAGCAGTGGATACAGGGGGCTGGACGCTTTCTTT.

The chain has TRBV19 and TRBJ1-2; tentatively, D is TRBD1 (6 bases). V gave up 3 bases and J gave up 3 bases, with 11 bases separating them. CDR1 LNHDA and CDR2 SQIVND come from the germline V gene (reference sequence). This CDR3 is built from 14 residues. The CDR3 DNA follows: TGTGCCAGTAGTATCTTAGGGGGAGACTATGGCTACACCTTC. Translation: CASSILGGDYGYTF. The entire variable domain, with the rest obtained from reference TRBV19 and TRBJ1-2, is as follows: DGGITQSPKYLFRKEGQNVTLSCEQNLNHDAMYWYRQDPGQGLRLIYYSQIVNDFQKGDIAEGYSVSREKKESFPLTVTSAQKNPTAFYLCASSILGGDYGYTFGSGTRLTVV.